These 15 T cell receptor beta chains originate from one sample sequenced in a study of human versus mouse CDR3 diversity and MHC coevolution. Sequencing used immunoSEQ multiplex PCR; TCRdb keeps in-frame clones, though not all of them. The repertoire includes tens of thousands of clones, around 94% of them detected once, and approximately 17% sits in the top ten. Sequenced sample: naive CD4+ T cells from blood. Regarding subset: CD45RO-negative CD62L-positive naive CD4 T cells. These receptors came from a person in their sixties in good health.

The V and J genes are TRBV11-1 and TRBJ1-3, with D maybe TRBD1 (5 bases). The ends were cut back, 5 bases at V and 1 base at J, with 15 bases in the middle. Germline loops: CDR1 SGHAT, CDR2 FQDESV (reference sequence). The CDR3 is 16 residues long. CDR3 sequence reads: CASSLGPGPSGNTIYF. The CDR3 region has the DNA TGTGCCAGCAGCCTGGGGCCAGGGCCTTCTGGAAACACCATATATTTT.

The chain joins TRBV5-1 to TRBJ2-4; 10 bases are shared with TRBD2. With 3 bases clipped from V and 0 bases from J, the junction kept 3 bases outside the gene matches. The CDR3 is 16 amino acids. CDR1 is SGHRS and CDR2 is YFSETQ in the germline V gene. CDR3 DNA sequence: TGCGCCAGCAGCTGGACTAGCGGATTAGCCAAAAACATTCAGTACTTC. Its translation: CASSWTSGLAKNIQYF.

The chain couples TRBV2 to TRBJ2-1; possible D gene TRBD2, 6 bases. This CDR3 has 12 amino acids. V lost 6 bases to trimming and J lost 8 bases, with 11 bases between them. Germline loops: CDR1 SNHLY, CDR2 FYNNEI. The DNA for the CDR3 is TGTGCCAGCAGCCTACTAGCATATGAGCAGTTCTTC. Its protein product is CASSLLAYEQFF.

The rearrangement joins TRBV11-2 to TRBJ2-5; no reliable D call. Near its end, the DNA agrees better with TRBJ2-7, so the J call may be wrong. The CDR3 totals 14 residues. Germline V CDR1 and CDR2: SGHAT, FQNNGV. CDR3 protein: CASSLVGSSYEQYF. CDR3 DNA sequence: TGTGCCAGCAGCTTAGTGGGCAGTTCCTACGAGCAGTACTTC.

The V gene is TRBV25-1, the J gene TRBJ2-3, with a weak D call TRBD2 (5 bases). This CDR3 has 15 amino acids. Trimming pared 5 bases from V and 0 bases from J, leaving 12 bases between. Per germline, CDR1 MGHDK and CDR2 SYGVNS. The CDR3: CASSRPGISTDTQYF. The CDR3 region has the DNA TGTGCCAGCAGTCGGCCGGGAATTAGCACAGATACGCAGTATTTT.

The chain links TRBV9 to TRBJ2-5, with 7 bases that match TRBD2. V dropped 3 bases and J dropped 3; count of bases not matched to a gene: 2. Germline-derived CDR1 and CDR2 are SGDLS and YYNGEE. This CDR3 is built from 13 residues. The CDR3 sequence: CASSAGTKETQYF. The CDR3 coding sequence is TGTGCCAGCAGCGCAGGGACTAAAGAGACCCAGTACTTC.

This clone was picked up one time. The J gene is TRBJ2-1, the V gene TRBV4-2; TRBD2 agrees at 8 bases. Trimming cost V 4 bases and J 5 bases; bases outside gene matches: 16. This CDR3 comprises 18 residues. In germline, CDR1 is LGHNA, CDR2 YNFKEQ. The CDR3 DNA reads TGTGCCAGCAGCCGTACCTTTTCGACTAGCGCTGCTGACAATGAGCAGTTCTTC. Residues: CASSRTFSTSAADNEQFF.

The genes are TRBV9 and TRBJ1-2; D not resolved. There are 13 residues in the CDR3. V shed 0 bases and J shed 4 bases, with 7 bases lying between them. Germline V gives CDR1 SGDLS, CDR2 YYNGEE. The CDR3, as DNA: TGTGCCAGCAGCGTAGATTACAGCTATGGCTACACCTTC. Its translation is CASSVDYSYGYTF.

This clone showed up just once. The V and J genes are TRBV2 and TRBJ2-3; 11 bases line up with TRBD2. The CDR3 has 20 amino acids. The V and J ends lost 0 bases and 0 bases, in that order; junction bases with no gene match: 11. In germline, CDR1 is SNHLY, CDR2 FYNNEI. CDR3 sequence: CASSEAAHRTSGSSTDTQYF. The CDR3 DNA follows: TGTGCCAGCAGTGAAGCGGCACATCGGACTAGCGGGTCTAGCACAGATACGCAGTATTTT.

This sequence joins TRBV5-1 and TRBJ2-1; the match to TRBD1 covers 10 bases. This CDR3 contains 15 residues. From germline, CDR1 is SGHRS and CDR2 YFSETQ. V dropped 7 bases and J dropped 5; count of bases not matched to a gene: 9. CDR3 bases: TGCGCCAGCGGGCGCCGGACAGGGGGAGACAATGAGCAGTTCTTC. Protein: CASGRRTGGDNEQFF.

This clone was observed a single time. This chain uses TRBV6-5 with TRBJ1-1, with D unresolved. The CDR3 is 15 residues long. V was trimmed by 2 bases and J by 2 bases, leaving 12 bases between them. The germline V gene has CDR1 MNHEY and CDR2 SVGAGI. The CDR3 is CASSYRSIPNTEAFF. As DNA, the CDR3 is TGTGCCAGCAGTTACCGGAGTATCCCCAACACTGAAGCTTTCTTT.

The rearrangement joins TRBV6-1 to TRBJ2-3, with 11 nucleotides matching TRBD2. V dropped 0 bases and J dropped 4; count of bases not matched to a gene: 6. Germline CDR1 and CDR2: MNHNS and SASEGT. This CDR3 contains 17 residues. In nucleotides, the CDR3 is TGTGCCAGCAGTGAAGCGCTTCTAGCGGGAGGATCAGATACGCAGTATTTT. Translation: CASSEALLAGGSDTQYF.

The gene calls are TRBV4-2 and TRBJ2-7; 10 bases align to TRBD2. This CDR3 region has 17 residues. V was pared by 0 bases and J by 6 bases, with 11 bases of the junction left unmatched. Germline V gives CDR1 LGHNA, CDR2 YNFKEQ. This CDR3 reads CASSQDSQAGGPSEQYF. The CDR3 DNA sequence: TGTGCCAGCAGCCAAGATTCCCAAGCGGGAGGGCCGAGCGAGCAGTACTTC.

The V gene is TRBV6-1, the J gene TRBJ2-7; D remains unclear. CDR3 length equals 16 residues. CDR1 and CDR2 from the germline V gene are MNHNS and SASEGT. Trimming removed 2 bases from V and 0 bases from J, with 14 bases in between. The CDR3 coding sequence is TGTGCCAGCAGTGAACTGGGCTCCCTACCCTCCTACGAGCAGTACTTC. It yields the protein CASSELGSLPSYEQYF.

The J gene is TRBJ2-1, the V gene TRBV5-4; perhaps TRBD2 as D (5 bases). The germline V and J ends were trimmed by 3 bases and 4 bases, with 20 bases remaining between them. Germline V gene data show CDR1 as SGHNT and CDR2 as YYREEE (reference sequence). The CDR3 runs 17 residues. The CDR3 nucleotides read TGTGCCAGCAGCTCCTGGAAGACCTCGGGGTTTTACAATGAGCAGTTCTTC. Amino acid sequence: CASSSWKTSGFYNEQFF.